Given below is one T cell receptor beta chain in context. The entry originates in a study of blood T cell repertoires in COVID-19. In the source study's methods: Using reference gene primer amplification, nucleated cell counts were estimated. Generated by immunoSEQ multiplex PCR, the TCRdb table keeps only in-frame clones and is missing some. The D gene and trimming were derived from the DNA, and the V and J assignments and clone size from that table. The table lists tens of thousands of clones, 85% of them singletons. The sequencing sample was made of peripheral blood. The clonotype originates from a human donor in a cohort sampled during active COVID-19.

In DNA form, the CDR3 reads TGTGCCAGTAGTATGGGAGGGGCCGGGGGCAATGAGCAGTTCTTC. Amino acid sequence: CASSMGGAGGNEQFF. The gene calls are TRBV19 and TRBJ2-1, with TRBD2 identical over 7 bases. This CDR3 has 15 residues. In germline, CDR1 is LNHDA, CDR2 SQIVND (reference sequence). J gave up 6 bases and V 3 bases, and 8 bases lay outside the gene matches. Combining the CDR3 with reference TRBV19 and TRBJ2-1 gives the whole variable domain DGGITQSPKYLFRKEGQNVTLSCEQNLNHDAMYWYRQDPGQGLRLIYYSQIVNDFQKGDIAEGYSVSREKKESFPLTVTSAQKNPTAFYLCASSMGGAGGNEQFFGPGTRLTVL.